This TCR beta chain was captured by sequencing in a study of cytomegalovirus exposure and HLA in healthy donors. The CDR3 loop spans 15 amino acids. Germline V lookup: CDR1 MNHEY, CDR2 SMNVEV (reference sequence). Trimming removed 1 base at V and 6 bases at J, with 16 bases between. Each donor was nominally healthy when sampled (though unrecorded immune exposures were likely). It was with 60 Vbeta and 13 Jbeta primers that the PCR ran. In the original workflow: The authors later counted roughly 79 million unique TCR beta chains, some 9.9 million of them shared. Here immunoSEQ multiplex PCR was the method, and the copy in TCRdb shows in-frame clones only, minus some. V and J calls and clone size follow that table, whereas D and trimming were derived from the DNA. This table holds some 120,000 clones, about 80% found once. Study conclusions and caveats: Generally TCR sequences proved uncommon, though certain public TCRs appeared in numerous donors. Among immune exposure information, only CMV serostatus was available.

A remark on this clone: The antigen remains undetermined.

Sequenced input: PBMCs. The V and J genes are TRBV27 and TRBJ2-7, with TRBD2 as a possible D gene (6 bases). This clonotype was obtained from a man aged 30 to 39 in good health and CMV-seronegative. The CDR3 loop is CASSLLGTRQVEQYF. The CDR3 nucleotides are TGTGCCAGCAGTTTATTAGGGACTCGCCAGGTCGAGCAGTACTTC.